One sample yielded the 13 T cell receptor beta chains listed below, sequenced in a study of blood T cell repertoires in COVID-19 (dated by TCRdb to 2018 to 2020). The receptor library was made with the immunoSEQ multiplex PCR assay. Drawn from immuneACCESS, this table holds only the in-frame rearrangements with V and J called that TCRdb kept. Clones are partly lost; checked studies trace under half to an unresolved V gene and leave the rest unexplained. The sample table lists about 270,000 clones, roughly 79% of them with a count of one. In total, the top ten clones hold roughly 2.9% of the sample. The specimen sequenced was peripheral blood. The receptors originated from a woman between 55 and 75 years old with active or convalescent COVID-19.

The chain has TRBV19 and TRBJ2-1; D perhaps matches TRBD1 (6 bases). V shed 3 bases and J shed 8 bases, with 11 bases lying between them. The CDR3 is 13 amino acids. The germline gives CDR1 LNHDA, CDR2 SQIVND (reference sequence). The DNA of the CDR3 is TGTGCCAGTAGTATGACAGGTTTCCATGAGCAGTTCTTC. It specifies CASSMTGFHEQFF.

The CDR3 sequence: CASSPTGSYEQYF. Written as DNA, the CDR3 is TGTGCCAGCAGCCCGACAGGTTCCTACGAGCAGTACTTC. This chain joins TRBV6-5 and TRBJ2-7; weak D call: TRBD1 (6 bases). This CDR3 has 13 amino acids. V gave up 6 bases and J gave up 1 base, with 10 bases separating them. The germline V gene has CDR1 MNHEY and CDR2 SVGAGI.

The genes are TRBV19 and TRBJ2-3, with a possible D match to TRBD2 (6 bases). V lost 5 bases, J lost 8 bases, and 14 bases lay in between. The CDR3 is made up of 13 amino acids. CDR1 and CDR2 from the germline V gene are LNHDA and SQIVND (reference sequence). The CDR3 is CASSPRESTTQYF. The CDR3 DNA sequence: TGTGCCAGTAGTCCCCGGGAGTCCACTACGCAGTATTTT.

The chain links TRBV19 to TRBJ1-6; 9 bases line up with TRBD1. With 1 base clipped from V and 11 bases from J, the junction kept 9 bases outside the gene matches. The germline V gene encodes CDR1 LNHDA and CDR2 SQIVND (reference sequence). The CDR3 has 16 residues. DNA of the CDR3: TGTGCCAGTAGTATAGGGCCCGGACAGGGGAGCGCACCCCTCCACTTT. Its translation is CASSIGPGQGSAPLHF.

In DNA, the CDR3 is TGTGCCAGCAGCCGATCCCCGGGGGGCGACAATTCACCCCTCCACTTT. Translation: CASSRSPGGDNSPLHF. This chain uses TRBV7-6 with TRBJ1-6, with a tentative D call TRBD1 (6 bases). Trimming took off 5 bases at V and 7 bases at J, with 18 bases between the two ends. Germline-derived CDR1 and CDR2 are SGHVS and FNYEAQ. This CDR3 has 16 residues.

J is TRBJ2-1 and V is TRBV3-1 (or the pseudogene TRBV3-2), with 7 bases identical to TRBD2. The CDR3 contains 14 residues. The junction had 9 bases not matched to a gene; V was cut back by 4 bases and J by 9 bases. Looked up from germline, CDR1 is LGHDT and CDR2 is YNNKEL (reference sequence). CDR3 coding DNA: TGTGCCAGCAGCCCTCTAATTACGGGGGGTGAGCAGTTCTTC. Protein sequence: CASSPLITGGEQFF.

The rearrangement links TRBV12-3 or TRBV12-4 to TRBJ1-2, with a possible D match to TRBD1 (5 bases). V lost 3 bases, J lost 7 bases, and 12 bases lay in between. This CDR3 is built from 13 residues. The CDR3 loop is CASSLIGVGGYTF. The CDR3 DNA sequence: TGTGCCAGCAGTTTGATAGGGGTAGGTGGCTACACCTTC.

The chain has TRBV5-6 and TRBJ1-2; 9 positions agree with TRBD1. Germline CDR1 is SGHDT and CDR2 is YYEEEE. V trimming: 0 bases; J trimming: 8 bases; junction bases outside the gene matches: 2. The CDR3 has 13 amino acids. The CDR3 sequence is CASSLEDRGGYTF. DNA for the CDR3: TGTGCCAGCAGCTTGGAGGACAGGGGCGGCTACACCTTC.

The V and J genes are TRBV6-5 and TRBJ2-7; 7 bases match TRBD2. The CDR3 totals 14 residues. From germline, CDR1 is MNHEY and CDR2 SVGAGI. V lost 2 bases, J lost 1 base, and 2 bases stayed unmatched. CDR3 sequence: CASSYRGESYEQYF. The CDR3 DNA follows: TGTGCCAGCAGTTACCGGGGGGAGTCCTACGAGCAGTACTTC.

The rearrangement links TRBV28 to TRBJ2-7; no clear D gene. V lost 5 bases, J lost 2 bases, and 10 bases lay in between. This CDR3 is built from 13 residues. Germline-derived CDR1 and CDR2 are MDHEN and SYDVKM. The CDR3 DNA sequence: TGTGCCAGCAGTAGCGAAGGCCCCTACGAGCAGTACTTC. Translating it yields CASSSEGPYEQYF.

This chain joins TRBV11-1 and TRBJ1-2, with 10 bases aligning to TRBD1. V was clipped by 4 bases and J by 3 bases; unmatched bases: 2. Germline CDR1 and CDR2: SGHAT and FQDESV (reference sequence). This CDR3 contains 14 residues. CDR3 protein: CASSSDRGDYGYTF. The CDR3 DNA reads TGTGCCAGCAGCTCGGACAGGGGGGACTATGGCTACACCTTC.

V and J are TRBV30 and TRBJ2-7; possibly TRBD1 for D (6 bases). V was clipped by 2 bases and J by 3 bases, with 17 bases between them. CDR3 length: 15 amino acids. Germline CDR1 reads GTSNPN; CDR2 reads SVGIG (reference sequence). CDR3 sequence reads: CAWSILGGSNYEQYF. CDR3 sequence (DNA): TGTGCCTGGAGTATCTTAGGGGGTTCCAACTACGAGCAGTACTTC.

The V gene is TRBV23-1, the J gene TRBJ1-4; D not resolved. TRBV23-1 is an ORF for which the function is uncertain. CDR3 size: 16 residues. V gave up 7 bases and J gave up 1 base, with 16 bases separating them. CDR3: CASICQAEGTNEKLFF. The CDR3 DNA reads as TGCGCCAGCATATGTCAGGCAGAGGGAACTAATGAAAAACTGTTTTTT.